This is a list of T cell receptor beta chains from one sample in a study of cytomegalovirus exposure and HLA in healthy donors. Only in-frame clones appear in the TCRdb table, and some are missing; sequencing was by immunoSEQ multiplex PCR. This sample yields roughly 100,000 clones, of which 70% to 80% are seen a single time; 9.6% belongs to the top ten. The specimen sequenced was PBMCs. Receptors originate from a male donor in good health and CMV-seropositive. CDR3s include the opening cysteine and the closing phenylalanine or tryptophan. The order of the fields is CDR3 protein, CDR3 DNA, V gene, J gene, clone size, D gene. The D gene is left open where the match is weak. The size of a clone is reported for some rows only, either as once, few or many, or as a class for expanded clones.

CDR3 protein: CSISPRDRIYEQYF
CDR3 DNA: TGTTCCATCAGCCCGAGGGACAGGATCTACGAGCAGTACTTC
V gene: TRBV7-9
J gene: TRBJ2-7
clone size: NA
D gene: TRBD1

CDR3 protein: CASSDGTGGIYGYTF
CDR3 DNA: TGTGCCAGCAGTGACGGGACAGGGGGGATCTATGGCTACACCTTC
V gene: TRBV6-4
J gene: TRBJ1-2
clone size: NA
D gene: TRBD1

CDR3 protein: CASSKAVQGKDTQYF
CDR3 DNA: TGTGCCAGCAGCAAAGCCGTCCAGGGCAAAGATACGCAGTATTTT
V gene: TRBV21-1
J gene: TRBJ2-3
clone size: NA
D gene: NA

CDR3 protein: CASSEAGTSLYEQYF
CDR3 DNA: TGTGCCAGCAGTGAAGCGGGGACTAGCCTCTACGAGCAGTACTTC
V gene: TRBV6-1
J gene: TRBJ2-7
clone size: few
D gene: TRBD2

CDR3 protein: CASSFPSGKPSYEQYF
CDR3 DNA: TGTGCCAGCAGTTTCCCTAGCGGGAAACCCTCCTACGAGCAGTACTTC
V gene: TRBV28
J gene: TRBJ2-7
clone size: NA
D gene: TRBD2

CDR3 protein: CATSRSGNQPQHF
CDR3 DNA: TGTGCCACCAGCCGAAGCGGCAATCAGCCCCAGCATTTT
V gene: TRBV15
J gene: TRBJ1-5
clone size: NA
D gene: NA

CDR3 protein: CASSLAVGTGLYGYTF
CDR3 DNA: TGTGCCAGCAGCTTAGCGGTTGGGACAGGGTTGTATGGCTACACCTTC
V gene: TRBV7-2
J gene: TRBJ1-2
clone size: once
D gene: TRBD1

CDR3 protein: CASSQEGAGNSGANGLTF
CDR3 DNA: TGCGCCAGCAGCCAAGAGGGGGCAGGGAACTCTGGGGCCAACGGCCTGACTTTC
V gene: TRBV4-1
J gene: TRBJ2-6
clone size: NA
D gene: NA

CDR3 protein: CASSFSSGRSYNEQFF
CDR3 DNA: TGCGCCAGCAGCTTTTCTAGCGGTCGCTCCTACAATGAGCAGTTCTTC
V gene: TRBV5-1
J gene: TRBJ2-1
clone size: NA
D gene: TRBD2

CDR3 protein: CASSLTSRVDQETQYF
CDR3 DNA: TGTGCCAGCAGCCTGACAAGCAGGGTGGACCAAGAGACCCAGTACTTC
V gene: TRBV28
J gene: TRBJ2-5
clone size: few
D gene: NA

CDR3 protein: CASTPPRGYGYTF
CDR3 DNA: TGTGCCAGCACTCCCCCCCGGGGGTATGGCTACACCTTC
V gene: TRBV28
J gene: TRBJ1-2
clone size: NA
D gene: NA

CDR3 protein: CASSWMGASSDTQYF
CDR3 DNA: TGCGCCAGCAGCTGGATGGGGGCCTCCTCAGATACGCAGTATTTT
V gene: TRBV5-1
J gene: TRBJ2-3
clone size: few
D gene: NA

CDR3 protein: CASSRSGRGSQETQYF
CDR3 DNA: TGTGCCAGCAGCCGTTCCGGTAGGGGCTCCCAAGAGACCCAGTACTTC
V gene: TRBV14
J gene: TRBJ2-5
clone size: NA
D gene: NA

CDR3 protein: CASSSRTSGSGELFF
CDR3 DNA: TGTGCCAGCAGCTCACGGACTAGCGGGAGCGGGGAGCTGTTTTTT
V gene: TRBV9
J gene: TRBJ2-2
clone size: NA
D gene: TRBD2

CDR3 protein: CASSQTDYEQYF
CDR3 DNA: TGTGCCAGCAGCCAGACAGACTACGAGCAGTACTTC
V gene: TRBV14
J gene: TRBJ2-7
clone size: NA
D gene: NA

CDR3 protein: CASSYTGGIGSTEAFF
CDR3 DNA: TGTGCCAGCAGTTACACAGGGGGGATTGGAAGCACTGAAGCTTTCTTT
V gene: TRBV6-6
J gene: TRBJ1-1
clone size: NA
D gene: TRBD1

CDR3 protein: CASSLRQGTSYEQYF
CDR3 DNA: TGCGCCAGCAGCTTGAGGCAGGGGACATCCTACGAGCAGTACTTC
V gene: TRBV5-1
J gene: TRBJ2-7
clone size: NA
D gene: NA